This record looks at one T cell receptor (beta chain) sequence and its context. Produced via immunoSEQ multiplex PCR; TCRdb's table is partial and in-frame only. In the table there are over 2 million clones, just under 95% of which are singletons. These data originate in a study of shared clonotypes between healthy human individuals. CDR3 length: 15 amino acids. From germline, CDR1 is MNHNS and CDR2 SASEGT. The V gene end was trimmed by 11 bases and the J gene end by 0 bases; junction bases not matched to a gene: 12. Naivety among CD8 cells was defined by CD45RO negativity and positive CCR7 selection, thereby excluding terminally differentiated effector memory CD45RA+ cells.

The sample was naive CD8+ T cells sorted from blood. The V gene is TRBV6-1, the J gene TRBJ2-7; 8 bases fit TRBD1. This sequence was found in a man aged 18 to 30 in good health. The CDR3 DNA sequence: TGTGCCGGCCCACTCCGACAGGGGAACTCCTACGAGCAGTACTTC. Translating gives CAGPLRQGNSYEQYF.